This TCR beta chain stems from a study of blood T cell repertoires in COVID-19. In the study overall: Sample material is recorded as cDNA or gDNA derived from T cells, B-cell-depleted T cells, or PBMCs.

Study members were between roughly 18 and 89 years old and lived in fewer than 30 US regions. The V gene lost 4 bases and the J gene lost 7 bases, with 14 bases spanning the gap. Germline V lookup: CDR1 SGHTA, CDR2 FQGTGA. CDR3 size: 13 residues. Source study methods: Amplification of reference gene primers provided the estimated nucleated cell counts. Generated by immunoSEQ multiplex PCR, the TCRdb table keeps only in-frame clones and is missing some. That table is the source of V, J and clone size, and D and trimming were worked out from the DNA. The table includes a few hundred thousand clones, about 90% detected once.

Sequencing was performed on PBMCs or T cells enriched from blood (not recorded which). The V and J genes are TRBV7-3 and TRBJ2-7, with D maybe TRBD1 (5 bases). This TCR derives from a human donor in a cohort exposed to, infected with or recovered from COVID-19 (not recorded which). The donor label of this sample is uncertain. The CDR3 region is CASSSTVKGEQYF. CDR3 DNA sequence: TGTGCCAGCAGCTCCACAGTAAAGGGGGAGCAGTACTTC.